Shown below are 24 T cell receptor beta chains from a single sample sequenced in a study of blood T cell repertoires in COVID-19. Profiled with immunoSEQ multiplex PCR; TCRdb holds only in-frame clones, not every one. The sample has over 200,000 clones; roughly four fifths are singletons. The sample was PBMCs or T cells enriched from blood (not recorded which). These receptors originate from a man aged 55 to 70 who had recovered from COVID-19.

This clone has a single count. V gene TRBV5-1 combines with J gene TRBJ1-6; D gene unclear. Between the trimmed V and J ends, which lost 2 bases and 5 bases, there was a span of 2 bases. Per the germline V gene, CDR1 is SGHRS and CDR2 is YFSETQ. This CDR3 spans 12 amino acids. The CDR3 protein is CASSFDNSPLHF. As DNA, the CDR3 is TGCGCCAGCAGCTTCGATAATTCACCCCTCCACTTT.

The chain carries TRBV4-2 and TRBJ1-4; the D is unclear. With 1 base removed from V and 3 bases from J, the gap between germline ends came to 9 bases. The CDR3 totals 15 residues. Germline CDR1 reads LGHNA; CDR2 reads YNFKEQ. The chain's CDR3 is CASSQGAGSNEKLFF. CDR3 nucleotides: TGTGCCAGCAGCCAAGGGGCGGGATCTAATGAAAAACTGTTTTTT.

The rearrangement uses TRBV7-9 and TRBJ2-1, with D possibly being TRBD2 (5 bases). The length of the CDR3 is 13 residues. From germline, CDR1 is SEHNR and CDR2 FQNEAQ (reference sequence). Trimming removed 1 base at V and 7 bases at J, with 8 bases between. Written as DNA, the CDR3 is TGTGCCAGCAGCTTAGAAGGAGGAAATGAGCAGTTCTTC. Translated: CASSLEGGNEQFF.

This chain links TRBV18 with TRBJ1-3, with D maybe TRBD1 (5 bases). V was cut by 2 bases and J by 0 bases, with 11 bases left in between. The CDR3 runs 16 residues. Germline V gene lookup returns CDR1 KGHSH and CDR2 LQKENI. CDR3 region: CASSPWEGSSGNTIYF. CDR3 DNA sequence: TGTGCCAGCTCACCATGGGAGGGGAGCTCTGGAAACACCATATATTTT.

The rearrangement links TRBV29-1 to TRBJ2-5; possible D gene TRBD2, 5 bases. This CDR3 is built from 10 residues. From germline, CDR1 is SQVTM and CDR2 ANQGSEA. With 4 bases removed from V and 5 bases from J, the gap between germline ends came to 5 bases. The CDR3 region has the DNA TGCAGCGTTGGGAGGGAGACCCAGTACTTC. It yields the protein CSVGRETQYF. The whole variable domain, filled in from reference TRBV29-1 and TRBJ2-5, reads SAVISQKPSRDICQRGTSLTIQCQVDSQVTMMFWYRQQPGQSLTLIATANQGSEATYESGFVIDKFPISRPNLTFSTLTVSNMSPEDSSIYLCSVGRETQYFGPGTRLLVL.

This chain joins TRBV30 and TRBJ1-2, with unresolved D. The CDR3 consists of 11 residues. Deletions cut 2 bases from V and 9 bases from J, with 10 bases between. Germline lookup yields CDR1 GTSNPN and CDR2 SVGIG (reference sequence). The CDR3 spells CAWSLSSSYTF. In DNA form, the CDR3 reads TGTGCCTGGAGTTTAAGTAGCAGCTACACCTTC. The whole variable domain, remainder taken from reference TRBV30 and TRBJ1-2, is SQTIHQWPATLVQPVGSPLSLECTVEGTSNPNLYWYRQAAGRGLQLLFYSVGIGQISSEVPQNLSASRPQDRQFILSSKKLLLSDSGFYLCAWSLSSSYTFGSGTRLTVV.

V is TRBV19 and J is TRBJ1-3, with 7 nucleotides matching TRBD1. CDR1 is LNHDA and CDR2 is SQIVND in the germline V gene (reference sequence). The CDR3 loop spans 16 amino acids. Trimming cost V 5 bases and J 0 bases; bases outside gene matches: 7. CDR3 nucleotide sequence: TGTGCCAGTAGTCCGGGACAGACGAGCTCTGGAAACACCATATATTTT. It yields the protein CASSPGQTSSGNTIYF.

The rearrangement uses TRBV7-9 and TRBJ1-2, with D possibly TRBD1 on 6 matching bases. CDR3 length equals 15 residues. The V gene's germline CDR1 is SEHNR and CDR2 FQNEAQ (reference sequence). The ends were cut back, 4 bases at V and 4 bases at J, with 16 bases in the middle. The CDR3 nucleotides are TGTGCCAGCAGCTCAGGACAGACTAAGAGCTATGGCTACACCTTC. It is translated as CASSSGQTKSYGYTF.

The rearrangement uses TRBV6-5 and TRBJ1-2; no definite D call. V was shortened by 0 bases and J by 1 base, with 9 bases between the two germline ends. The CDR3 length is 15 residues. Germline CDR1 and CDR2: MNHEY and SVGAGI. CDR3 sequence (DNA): TGTGCCAGCAGTTACTCGGGCAGCATTAACTATGGCTACACCTTC. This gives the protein CASSYSGSINYGYTF.

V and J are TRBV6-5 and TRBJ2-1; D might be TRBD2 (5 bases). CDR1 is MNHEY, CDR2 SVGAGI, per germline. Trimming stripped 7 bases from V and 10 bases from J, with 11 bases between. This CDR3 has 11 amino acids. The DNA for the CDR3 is TGTGCCAGCACGGGGTTTGAGGAGCAGTTCTTC. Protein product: CASTGFEEQFF.

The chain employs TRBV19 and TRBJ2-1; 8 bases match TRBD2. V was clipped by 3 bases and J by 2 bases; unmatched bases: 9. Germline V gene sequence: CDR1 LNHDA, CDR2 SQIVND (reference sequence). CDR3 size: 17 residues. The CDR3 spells CASSMVLLAGTYNEQFF. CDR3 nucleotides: TGTGCCAGTAGTATGGTTCTCCTAGCGGGTACCTACAATGAGCAGTTCTTC.

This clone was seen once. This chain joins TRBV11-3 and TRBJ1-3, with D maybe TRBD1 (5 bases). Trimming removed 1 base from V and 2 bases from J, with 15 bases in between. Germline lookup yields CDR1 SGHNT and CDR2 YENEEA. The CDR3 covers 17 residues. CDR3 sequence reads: CASSLVDTRRAGNTIYF. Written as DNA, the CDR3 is TGTGCCAGCAGCTTAGTGGACACCCGAAGGGCTGGAAACACCATATATTTT.

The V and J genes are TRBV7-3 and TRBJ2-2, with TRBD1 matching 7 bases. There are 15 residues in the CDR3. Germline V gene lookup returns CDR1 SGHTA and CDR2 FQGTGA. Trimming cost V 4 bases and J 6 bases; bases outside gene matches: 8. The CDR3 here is CASSSQKGGPGELFF. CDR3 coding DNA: TGTGCCAGCAGCTCCCAAAAAGGGGGCCCCGGGGAGCTGTTTTTT.

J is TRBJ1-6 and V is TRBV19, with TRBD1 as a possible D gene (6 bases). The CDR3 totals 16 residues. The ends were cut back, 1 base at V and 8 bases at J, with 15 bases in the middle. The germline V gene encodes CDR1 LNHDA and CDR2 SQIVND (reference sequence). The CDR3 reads CASSIAARGPYSPLHF. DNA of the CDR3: TGTGCCAGTAGTATAGCGGCCAGGGGACCCTATTCACCCCTCCACTTT. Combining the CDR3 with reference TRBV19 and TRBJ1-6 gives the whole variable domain DGGITQSPKYLFRKEGQNVTLSCEQNLNHDAMYWYRQDPGQGLRLIYYSQIVNDFQKGDIAEGYSVSREKKESFPLTVTSAQKNPTAFYLCASSIAARGPYSPLHFGNGTRLTVT.

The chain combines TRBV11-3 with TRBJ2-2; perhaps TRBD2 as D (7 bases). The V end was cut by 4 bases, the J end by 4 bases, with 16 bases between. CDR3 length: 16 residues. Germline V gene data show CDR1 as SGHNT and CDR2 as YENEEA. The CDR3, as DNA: TGTGCCAGCAGCTCGACCCGGGGGGCCGGCACCGGGGAGCTGTTTTTT. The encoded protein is CASSSTRGAGTGELFF.

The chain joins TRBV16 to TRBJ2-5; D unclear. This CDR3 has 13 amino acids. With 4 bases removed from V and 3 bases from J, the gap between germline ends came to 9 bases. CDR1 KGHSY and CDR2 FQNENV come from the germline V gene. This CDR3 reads CASSPPLEETQYF. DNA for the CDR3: TGTGCCAGCAGCCCCCCCCTTGAAGAGACCCAGTACTTC.

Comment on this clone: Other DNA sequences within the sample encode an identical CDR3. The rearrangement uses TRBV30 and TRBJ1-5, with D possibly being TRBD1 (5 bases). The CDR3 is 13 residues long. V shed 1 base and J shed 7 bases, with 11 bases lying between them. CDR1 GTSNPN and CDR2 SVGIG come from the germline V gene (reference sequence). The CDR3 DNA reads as TGTGCCTGGAGTGGGGGCGCGGGGCAGCCCCAGCATTTT. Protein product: CAWSGGAGQPQHF.

The CDR3 DNA reads TGTGCCAGCGGCCGGGACAGGGGTGACGATGAGCAGTTCTTC. Translated, it gives CASGRDRGDDEQFF. The V and J genes are TRBV25-1 and TRBJ2-1; 10 bases align to TRBD1. Trimming removed 8 bases from V and 8 bases from J; junction bases left unmatched: 9. CDR3 length: 14 amino acids. Germline V CDR1 and CDR2: MGHDK, SYGVNS.

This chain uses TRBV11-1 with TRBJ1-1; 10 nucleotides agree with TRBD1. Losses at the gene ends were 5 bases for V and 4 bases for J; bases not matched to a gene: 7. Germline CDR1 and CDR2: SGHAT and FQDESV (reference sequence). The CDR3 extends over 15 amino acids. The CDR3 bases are TGTGCCAGCAGCGTAGACAGGGGGCGAGGCACTGAAGCTTTCTTT. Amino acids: CASSVDRGRGTEAFF.

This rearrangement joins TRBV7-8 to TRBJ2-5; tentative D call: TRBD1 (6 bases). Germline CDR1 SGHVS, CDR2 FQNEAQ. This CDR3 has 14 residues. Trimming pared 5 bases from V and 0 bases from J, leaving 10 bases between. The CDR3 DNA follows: TGTGCCAGCAGCGCCGGGACAAACCAAGAGACCCAGTACTTC. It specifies CASSAGTNQETQYF.

CDR3 residues: CASSGGVSSYNEQFF. The CDR3 nucleotides read TGCGCCAGCAGCGGGGGGGTTAGTTCCTACAATGAGCAGTTCTTC. The V and J genes are TRBV5-1 and TRBJ2-1, with TRBD2 matching 7 bases. This CDR3 contains 15 residues. With 4 bases clipped from V and 1 base from J, the junction kept 5 bases outside the gene matches. The V gene's germline CDR1 is SGHRS and CDR2 YFSETQ.

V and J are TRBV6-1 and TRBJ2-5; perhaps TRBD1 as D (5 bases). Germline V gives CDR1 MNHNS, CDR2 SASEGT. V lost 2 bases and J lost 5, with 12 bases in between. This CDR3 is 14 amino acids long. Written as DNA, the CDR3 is TGTGCCAGCAGTGAACCTAGGGGTAAGGAGACCCAGTACTTC. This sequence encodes CASSEPRGKETQYF.

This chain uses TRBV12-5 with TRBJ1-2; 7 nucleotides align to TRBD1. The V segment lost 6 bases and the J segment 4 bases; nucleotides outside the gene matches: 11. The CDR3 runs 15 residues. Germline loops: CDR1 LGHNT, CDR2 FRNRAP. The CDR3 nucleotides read TGTGCTAGTGGCCTCAACAGGGGAGGTGGCTATGGCTACACCTTC. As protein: CASGLNRGGGYGYTF.

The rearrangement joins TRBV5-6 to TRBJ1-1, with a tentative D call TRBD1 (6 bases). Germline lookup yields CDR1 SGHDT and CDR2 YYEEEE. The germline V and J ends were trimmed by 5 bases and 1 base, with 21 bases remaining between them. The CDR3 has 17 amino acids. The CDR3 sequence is CASRSYFKGVKNTEAFF. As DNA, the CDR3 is TGTGCCAGCAGGTCGTATTTCAAGGGGGTAAAGAACACTGAAGCTTTCTTT.